This is a list of T cell receptor beta chains from one sample in a study of T-cell reconstitution after alpha-beta-depleted transplantation in children. Each CDR3 protein is one row after TCRdb ran MiXCR on the PCR reads. Counted here are 600,000 to 700,000 distinct CDR3 sequences, around 12% occurring once; the ten biggest clones make up about 0.79%. Sequencing used PBMCs, obtained before TCRalphabeta/CD19-depleted stem cell transplant. The receptors shown here come from a girl aged 2 to 10 with congenital amegakaryocytic thrombocytopenia, due to receive a stem cell transplant. Each CDR3 is given with its conserved first and last residue. D genes are given only for firm matches. A row's size may be missing; if present it is once, few, many or a size class.

D,V,size,J,DNA,CDR3
TRBD2,TRBV12-3/TRBV12-4,many,TRBJ2-3,TGTGCCAGCAGTTTTCCAGCGGGATACACAGATACGCAGTATTTT,CASSFPAGYTDTQYF
TRBD1,TRBV4-2,-,TRBJ2-2,TGTGCCAGCAGTCCCGGGACAGGGGGCAGCGGGGAGCTGTTTTTT,CASSPGTGGSGELFF
TRBD1,TRBV5-1,many,TRBJ1-2,TGCGCCAGCAGCTCTGACAGGGGGAACACCTTC,CASSSDRGNTF
TRBD2,TRBV7-8,many,TRBJ2-1,TGTGCCAGCAGCTCCCAGACTAGCGGGAACAACAATGAGCAGTTCTTC,CASSSQTSGNNNEQFF
-,TRBV12-3/TRBV12-4,-,TRBJ2-7,TGTGCCAGCAGTTTAGCGCTAGGTCTCTACGAGCAGTACTTC,CASSLALGLYEQYF
-,TRBV11-3,-,TRBJ2-1,TGTGCCAGCAGCTTAGATTTTTGGAGCCCGGAGCAGTTCTTC,CASSLDFWSPEQFF
TRBD2,TRBV20-1,many,TRBJ2-3,TGCAGTGCTAGCAGCGCTAGCGGTGCAGATACGCAGTATTTT,CSASSASGADTQYF
-,TRBV29-1,many,TRBJ2-5,TGCAGCGTTGAACACAGCAAAGAGACCCAGTACTTC,CSVEHSKETQYF
-,TRBV7-2,many,TRBJ1-1,TGTGCCAGCAGCCCCTATCTGAACACTGAAGCTTTCTTT,CASSPYLNTEAFF
TRBD2,TRBV2,-,TRBJ2-3,TGTGCCAGCAGTGGCGGCGGGAGCAGCACAGATACGCAGTATTTT,CASSGGGSSTDTQYF
TRBD1,TRBV5-4,-,TRBJ1-2,TGTGCCAGCAGCCCTAAGGGACAGCCCTATGGCTACACCTTC,CASSPKGQPYGYTF
TRBD2,TRBV27,many,TRBJ2-1,TGTGCCAGCAGCACCGGGACTAGCGGGTTCTACAATGAGCAGTTCTTC,CASSTGTSGFYNEQFF
TRBD1,TRBV29-1,many,TRBJ2-5,TGCAGCGTGGACCGGGACAGGGTTCTTGAGACCCAGTACTTC,CSVDRDRVLETQYF
TRBD2,TRBV5-6,many,TRBJ2-5,TGTGCCAGCAGCCCCTTAGGTCGAGGACTAGCTTTGGAGACCCAGTACTTC,CASSPLGRGLALETQYF
-,TRBV7-2,few,TRBJ1-1,TGTGCCAGCAGCTACCAGGGGCGACAGAACACTGAAGCTTTCTTT,CASSYQGRQNTEAFF
TRBD1,TRBV7-6,few,TRBJ1-4,TGTGCCAGCAGCTTAGCCCGACAGGGGGGCGAAAAACTGTTTTTT,CASSLARQGGEKLFF
TRBD1,TRBV20-1,many,TRBJ2-1,TGCAGTGCTAGAGTCCTCGGGACAGGCCCCTACAATGAGCAGTTCTTC,CSARVLGTGPYNEQFF
-,TRBV7-6,many,TRBJ2-5,TGTGCCAGCAGCTCGACTCCTACGATAGTTGAGACCCAGTACTTC,CASSSTPTIVETQYF
-,TRBV25-1,many,TRBJ2-2,TGTGCCAGCGGCCTTACTAGAGGGACCGGGGAGCTGTTTTTT,CASGLTRGTGELFF
-,TRBV7-6,few,TRBJ2-1,TGTGCCAGCAGCTTATCTCTTTTGAACTCCTACAATGAGCAGTTCTTC,CASSLSLLNSYNEQFF
-,TRBV25-1,-,TRBJ2-7,TGTGCCAGCAGTGAATATAGGACAGCCTACGAGCAGTACTTC,CASSEYRTAYEQYF
-,TRBV12-3/TRBV12-4,many,TRBJ2-5,TGTGCCAGCAGAGGAGGGCCGGCTACCCAGTACTTC,CASRGGPATQYF
-,TRBV7-9,many,TRBJ2-7,TGTGCCAGCAGCCCCGAACTTAGCTCCTACGAGCAGTACTTC,CASSPELSSYEQYF
TRBD1,TRBV5-1,many,TRBJ2-2,TGCGCCAGCAGCCGCACCCATACGAACAGGGGCGGGTATCCCGGGGAGCTGTTTTTT,CASSRTHTNRGGYPGELFF
TRBD1,TRBV7-9,many,TRBJ1-6,TGTGCCAGCAGCACAGGGGGCGATGGTTCACCCCTCCACTTT,CASSTGGDGSPLHF
-,TRBV20-1,-,TRBJ2-7,TGCAGTGCTAGAGATTCCCGGGGTGGTATTTACGAGCAGTACTTC,CSARDSRGGIYEQYF
TRBD2,TRBV20-1,-,TRBJ2-7,TGCAGTGTTTATCGGCTAGCGGGGTACGAGCAGTACTTC,CSVYRLAGYEQYF
-,TRBV2,once,TRBJ2-7,TGTGCCAGCAGGGCCCCGGGACCTAGGCAGTACTTC,CASRAPGPRQYF
TRBD2,TRBV20-1,many,TRBJ2-3,TGCAGTGCTAGGGACGGAACCGCGGGGGCAGATACGCAGTATTTT,CSARDGTAGADTQYF
TRBD2,TRBV20-1,many,TRBJ2-7,TGCAGTGCTAGACCGGGAGGCCCCTACGAGCAGTACTTC,CSARPGGPYEQYF
-,TRBV5-1,many,TRBJ2-5,TGCGCCAGCAGCACCGGGACGCCCCGGATGGAGACCCAGTACTTC,CASSTGTPRMETQYF
TRBD1,TRBV20-1,few,TRBJ2-1,TGCAGTGCTATGGAAGGACAGGGATTCGATGAGCAGTTCTTC,CSAMEGQGFDEQFF
-,TRBV20-1,many,TRBJ2-1,TGCAGTGCTAGAGTTGAGGGACCCTACAATGAGCAGTTCTTC,CSARVEGPYNEQFF
-,TRBV20-1,many,TRBJ2-7,TGCAGTGCTAGAGATGGGCGTAAAGCTAGCTACGAGCAGTACTTC,CSARDGRKASYEQYF
-,TRBV6-4,few,TRBJ1-5,TGTGCCAGAAATCAGCCCCAGCATTTT,CARNQPQHF
-,TRBV7-9,-,TRBJ2-5,TGTGCCAGCAGCTTAGCGGGCCTTCCAGAGACCCAGTACTTC,CASSLAGLPETQYF
TRBD1,TRBV20-1,many,TRBJ1-2,TGCAGTGCTACAACCGGGACAGTCTATGGCTACACCTTC,CSATTGTVYGYTF
TRBD1,TRBV5-4,-,TRBJ2-5,TGTGCCAGCAGCTTTCCCCCGGACAGGGGGAAGAATAGCAGGGAGACCCAGTACTTC,CASSFPPDRGKNSRETQYF
-,TRBV13,-,TRBJ2-5,TGTGCCAGCAGTCGCAACTCCGGACGCTGGGGAGAGACCCAGTACTTC,CASSRNSGRWGETQYF
TRBD2,TRBV12-3/TRBV12-4,many,TRBJ2-7,TGTGCCAGCAGTAACGGACTAGCAAGATCATACGAGCAGTACTTC,CASSNGLARSYEQYF
-,TRBV10-1,-,TRBJ2-1,TGCGCCAGCAGTGAGTCACCTAGCACCCCCTACAATGAGCAGTTCTTC,CASSESPSTPYNEQFF
TRBD2,TRBV7-2,-,TRBJ2-2,TGTGCCAGCAGCGCCGTAGCGGGCCCCGGGGAGCTGTTTTTT,CASSAVAGPGELFF
-,TRBV20-1,few,TRBJ1-4,TGCAGTGCTTCCTTTGGACAGACGGAAAAACTGTTTTTT,CSASFGQTEKLFF
-,TRBV7-3,few,TRBJ2-2,TGTGCCAGCAGCCCCGCCCCAGCGGCGAACACCGGGGAGCTGTTTTTT,CASSPAPAANTGELFF
TRBD2,TRBV7-9,-,TRBJ2-3,TGTGCCAGCAGCTTAGCTAGCGGGAGGGCCACAGATACGCAGTATTTT,CASSLASGRATDTQYF